The 21 T cell receptor beta chains listed next were all sequenced from one sample in a study of control samples from healthy donors and cancer patients. Some clones are missing from TCRdb's copy, which holds only in-frame ones; the method was immunoSEQ multiplex PCR. The sample has around 130,000 clones, about 89% seen once. Sequenced material: blood. These receptors were taken from a man aged 50-60 years in good health.

This clone showed up just a few times. This chain uses TRBV5-4 with TRBJ2-7; unclear D gene. Germline V lookup: CDR1 SGHNT, CDR2 YYREEE (reference sequence). The CDR3 contains 14 residues. Trimming stripped 0 bases from V and 2 bases from J, with 9 bases between. CDR3 coding DNA: TGTGCCAGCAGCTTGGGTGGCCAAACCTACGAGCAGTACTTC. This codes for CASSLGGQTYEQYF.

This chain connects TRBV10-3 to TRBJ1-6; the D is unclear. This CDR3 has 17 residues. V was shortened by 3 bases and J by 0 bases, with 12 bases between the two germline ends. Germline CDR1 and CDR2: ENHRY and SYGVKD. CDR3 sequence (DNA): TGTGCCATCAGTGAAGGAGGAACGAGCTCCTATAATTCACCCCTCCACTTT. Protein: CAISEGGTSSYNSPLHF.

The gene calls are TRBV5-1 and TRBJ1-3; D is ambiguous. The CDR3 length is 14 residues. Germline V gene sequence: CDR1 SGHRS, CDR2 YFSETQ. The V end was cut by 1 base, the J end by 0 bases, with 5 bases between. The CDR3 sequence is CASSLPSSGNTIYF. The CDR3 coding sequence is TGCGCCAGCAGCTTGCCCAGCTCTGGAAACACCATATATTTT.

This clone was seen only once. The chain combines TRBV2 with TRBJ2-3; perhaps TRBD1 as D (6 bases). The germline gives CDR1 SNHLY, CDR2 FYNNEI. Trimming left V 9 bases short and J 2 bases short, with 21 bases between. The CDR3 covers 16 residues. The DNA of the CDR3 is TGTGCCAGACATTCCAGGGGCGACACCCCCACAGATACGCAGTATTTT. Translated: CARHSRGDTPTDTQYF.

This clone was seen a few times. The genes are TRBV2 and TRBJ1-1; D gene ambiguous. Germline V gene data show CDR1 as SNHLY and CDR2 as FYNNEI. V was cut by 7 bases and J by 9 bases, with 15 bases left in between. This CDR3 comprises 12 residues. The DNA for the CDR3 is TGTGCCAGCACGTATCATCTGGAAAAAGCTTTCTTT. Residues: CASTYHLEKAFF.

The chain joins TRBV12-5 to TRBJ1-5, with D hard to call. Trimming left V 5 bases short and J 2 bases short, with 13 bases between. The CDR3 totals 15 residues. The V gene's germline CDR1 is LGHNT and CDR2 FRNRAP. The CDR3 loop is CASGPPRRRNQPQHF. The CDR3 DNA sequence: TGTGCTAGTGGTCCTCCAAGGAGGCGCAATCAGCCCCAGCATTTT.

The CDR3 DNA sequence: TGTGCCAGCAGTGATGAGGAGGGGGGTCAGCCCCAGCATTTT. It codes for CASSDEEGGQPQHF. This chain uses TRBV2 with TRBJ1-5; tentative D call: TRBD1 (6 bases). Trimming took 3 bases from V and 6 from J, leaving 12 bases between them. This CDR3 has 14 residues. Germline-derived CDR1 and CDR2 are SNHLY and FYNNEI.

Here the CDR3 DNA reads TGTGCCAGCAGTTACAGTCCGACCGGGGAAAAACTGTTTTTT. It yields the protein CASSYSPTGEKLFF. The chain is built from TRBV6-5 and TRBJ1-4, with D hard to call. The CDR3 spans 14 residues. The ends were cut back, 2 bases at V and 8 bases at J, with 12 bases in the middle. Germline lookup yields CDR1 MNHEY and CDR2 SVGAGI.

In this sample, this clone turned up a few times. The chain carries TRBV3-1 (or the pseudogene TRBV3-2) and TRBJ1-5, with D unclear. Per germline, CDR1 LGHDT and CDR2 YNNKEL (reference sequence). Trimming cost V 3 bases and J 6 bases, with 9 bases left between them. The CDR3 runs 13 residues. This CDR3 reads CASSQGASQPQHF. CDR3 bases: TGTGCCAGCAGCCAGGGAGCTAGTCAGCCCCAGCATTTT.

The rearrangement links TRBV12-5 to TRBJ2-7, with D tentatively TRBD1 (6 bases). The germline V gene has CDR1 LGHNT and CDR2 FRNRAP. CDR3 size: 15 residues. V shed 1 base and J shed 6 bases, with 16 bases lying between them. CDR3 in amino acids: CASGLEGGVGTEQYF. The DNA of the CDR3 is TGTGCTAGTGGTTTGGAAGGGGGTGTCGGGACCGAGCAGTACTTC.

The genes are TRBV27 and TRBJ2-7; possible D gene TRBD1, 6 bases. V was shortened by 5 bases and J by 5 bases, with 10 bases between the two germline ends. The CDR3 covers 12 residues. Germline V CDR1 and CDR2: MNHEY, SMNVEV (reference sequence). The CDR3 nucleotides read TGTGCCAGCAGTGGGGACATAAACGAGCAGTACTTC. It translates to CASSGDINEQYF.

This rearrangement joins TRBV5-6 to TRBJ1-1; TRBD1 might be the D (5 bases). The V end lost 4 bases, the J end lost 1 base, and 14 bases lay between the germline ends. This CDR3 has 15 amino acids. Germline V gene data show CDR1 as SGHDT and CDR2 as YYEEEE. The CDR3 DNA reads as TGTGCCAGCAGCCGACCCAGGGTTACGAACACTGAAGCTTTCTTT. It yields the protein CASSRPRVTNTEAFF.

The chain is built from TRBV2 and TRBJ2-5, with 9 bases aligning to TRBD1. In germline, CDR1 is SNHLY, CDR2 FYNNEI. Losses at the gene ends were 5 bases for V and 2 bases for J; bases not matched to a gene: 9. The CDR3 has 16 amino acids. The CDR3 bases are TGTGCCAGCAGTATACAGGACAGGGGCCAACAAGAGACCCAGTACTTC. Encoded protein: CASSIQDRGQQETQYF.

J is TRBJ1-1 and V is TRBV7-8; D might be TRBD1 (5 bases). Trimming stripped 3 bases from V and 0 bases from J, with 11 bases between. Germline V CDR1 and CDR2: SGHVS, FQNEAQ. This CDR3 contains 15 residues. The chain's CDR3 is CASSFSGTVNTEAFF. The CDR3 nucleotides are TGTGCCAGCAGCTTTTCGGGGACGGTGAACACTGAAGCTTTCTTT.

This clone came up once. The chain recombines TRBV18 with TRBJ1-2; D gene uncertain. This CDR3 spans 12 amino acids. Germline-derived CDR1 and CDR2 are KGHSH and LQKENI. V was trimmed by 0 bases and J by 2 bases, leaving 1 base between them. The CDR3 loop reads CASSPPNYGYTF. In nucleotides, the CDR3 is TGTGCCAGCTCACCACCGAACTATGGCTACACCTTC.

The chain is built from TRBV13 and TRBJ2-5; TRBD2 matches at 11 bases. After removal of 5 bases from V and 2 bases from J, the junction contained 7 bases not matched to a gene. The germline V gene encodes CDR1 PRHDT and CDR2 FYEKMQ (reference sequence). The CDR3 extends over 16 amino acids. Here the CDR3 DNA reads TGTGCCAGCAGCATATCTAGCGGGGGGCTACAAGAGACCCAGTACTTC. It codes for CASSISSGGLQETQYF.

The chain carries TRBV15 and TRBJ1-4, with 9 bases lining up with TRBD1. The germline V gene encodes CDR1 LNHNV and CDR2 YYDKDF (reference sequence). The V segment lost 4 bases and the J segment 5 bases; nucleotides outside the gene matches: 2. The CDR3 sequence is 14 residues long. CDR3: CATSKGQGNEKLFF. The DNA of the CDR3 is TGTGCCACCAGCAAAGGACAGGGGAATGAAAAACTGTTTTTT.

The chain combines TRBV27 with TRBJ1-4; 8 nucleotides align to TRBD1. V lost 5 bases and J lost 7; bases outside the gene matches: 9. The CDR3 is made up of 15 amino acids. Germline V gene lookup returns CDR1 MNHEY and CDR2 SMNVEV (reference sequence). CDR3 loop: CASSTRTGWSEKLFF. The CDR3 nucleotides are TGTGCCAGCAGTACTCGGACAGGGTGGAGTGAAAAACTGTTTTTT.

This clone was seen a handful of times. V is TRBV3-1 (or the pseudogene TRBV3-2) and J is TRBJ1-5; D remains unclear. The CDR3 consists of 14 residues. The germline CDR1 and CDR2 sequences are LGHDT and YNNKEL (reference sequence). V was shortened by 1 base and J by 4 bases, with 8 bases between the two germline ends. CDR3 coding DNA: TGTGCCAGCAGCCAAGGTTATGGGAATCAGCCCCAGCATTTT. Translated, it gives CASSQGYGNQPQHF.

Of note for this clone: Other DNA sequences of this sample code for an identical CDR3. This chain links TRBV5-1 with TRBJ1-1; 7 bases fit TRBD1. This CDR3 comprises 14 residues. With 4 bases clipped from V and 0 bases from J, the junction kept 3 bases outside the gene matches. Germline V gene sequence: CDR1 SGHRS, CDR2 YFSETQ. The CDR3 DNA reads TGCGCCAGCAGCACGGGACAGATGAACACTGAAGCTTTCTTT. Residues: CASSTGQMNTEAFF. The variable domain in full, completed from reference TRBV5-1 and TRBJ1-1, reads KAGVTQTPRYLIKTRGQQVTLSCSPISGHRSVSWYQQTPGQGLQFLFEYFSETQRNKGNFPGRFSGRQFSNSRSEMNVSTLELGDSALYLCASSTGQMNTEAFFGQGTRLTVV.

The J gene is TRBJ1-2, the V gene TRBV19, with TRBD1 as a possible D gene (5 bases). The CDR3 runs to 13 residues. Germline V gene lookup returns CDR1 LNHDA and CDR2 SQIVND (reference sequence). Trimming removed 5 bases at V and 4 bases at J, with 11 bases between. The CDR3 bases are TGTGCCAGTAGTCCCGGGACCGTCTATGGCTACACCTTC. Translation: CASSPGTVYGYTF.